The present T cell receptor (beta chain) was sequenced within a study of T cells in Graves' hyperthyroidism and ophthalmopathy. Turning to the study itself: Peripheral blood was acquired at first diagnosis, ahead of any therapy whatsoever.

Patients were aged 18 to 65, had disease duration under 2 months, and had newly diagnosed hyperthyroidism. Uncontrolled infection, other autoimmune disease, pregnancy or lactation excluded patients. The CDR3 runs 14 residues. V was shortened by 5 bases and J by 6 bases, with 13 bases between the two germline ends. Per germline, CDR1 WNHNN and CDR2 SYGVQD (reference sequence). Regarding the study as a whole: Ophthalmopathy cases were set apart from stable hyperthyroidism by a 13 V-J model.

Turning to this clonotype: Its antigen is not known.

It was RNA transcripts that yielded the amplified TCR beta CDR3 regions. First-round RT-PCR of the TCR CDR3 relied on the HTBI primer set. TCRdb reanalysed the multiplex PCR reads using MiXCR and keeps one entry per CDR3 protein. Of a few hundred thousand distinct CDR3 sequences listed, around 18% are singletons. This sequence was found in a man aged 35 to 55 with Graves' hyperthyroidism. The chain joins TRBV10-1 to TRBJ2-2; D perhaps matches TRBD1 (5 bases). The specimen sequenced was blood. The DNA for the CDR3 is TGCGCCAGCAGTCAAGACCCAGGGTCCGGGGAGCTGTTTTTT. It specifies CASSQDPGSGELFF.